The rows below give T cell receptor beta chains drawn from one sample of a study of CD8 T cells in ankylosing spondylitis. Each CDR3 protein gets one entry after TCRdb re-called the 5' RACE reads with MiXCR. In the table there are fewer than 200,000 distinct CDR3 sequences, 15% to 20% of which are singletons. The sequenced material came from blood, either unsorted or a sorted T cell fraction (not recorded which). The receptor source for this set is a male donor between 10 and 30 years old with ankylosing spondylitis or in good health (not recorded which). The CDR3 runs from the conserved cysteine through the conserved F or W. Each record gives: D gene, V gene, clone size, J gene, CDR3 DNA, CDR3 protein. A D gene is named only where the DNA matches it firmly. A clone size is listed for some rows: how often the clone was seen (once, few, many), or a class if it is expanded.

d_call: NA
v_call: TRBV12-3/TRBV12-4
clone_size: many
j_call: TRBJ2-6
cdr3_nt: TGTGCCAGCAGTTTAAGGGGGACTTATAGCTCTGGGGCCAACGTCCTGACTTTC
cdr3_aa: CASSLRGTYSSGANVLTF

d_call: NA
v_call: TRBV20-1
clone_size: many
j_call: TRBJ1-1
cdr3_nt: TGCAGTGCTAGTCAGCTGAACACTGAAGCTTTCTTT
cdr3_aa: CSASQLNTEAFF

d_call: TRBD2
v_call: TRBV12-3/TRBV12-4
clone_size: NA
j_call: TRBJ2-3
cdr3_nt: TGTGCCAGCATTATTGGACTAGCGGGACTCACAGATACGCAGTATTTT
cdr3_aa: CASIIGLAGLTDTQYF

d_call: NA
v_call: TRBV14
clone_size: many
j_call: TRBJ2-7
cdr3_nt: TGTGCCAGCAGCCAAGATCTTTCCAGTCTACAGCAGTACTTC
cdr3_aa: CASSQDLSSLQQYF

d_call: NA
v_call: TRBV7-6
clone_size: NA
j_call: TRBJ2-1
cdr3_nt: TGTGCCAGCAGCTTAGCTGGGGGGGCGGACAATGAGCAGTTCTTC
cdr3_aa: CASSLAGGADNEQFF

d_call: TRBD2
v_call: TRBV24-1
clone_size: many
j_call: TRBJ2-1
cdr3_nt: TGTGCCACCAGTGATACTACCCAGCGGGGGCCTTTCTTC
cdr3_aa: CATSDTTQRGPFF

d_call: NA
v_call: TRBV9
clone_size: many
j_call: TRBJ2-1
cdr3_nt: TGTGCCAGCAGCGCACCTCAGCTAGGCGCCTACAATGAGCAGTTCTTC
cdr3_aa: CASSAPQLGAYNEQFF

d_call: TRBD1
v_call: TRBV6-2/TRBV6-3
clone_size: many
j_call: TRBJ1-2
cdr3_nt: TGTGCCAGCAGTCGGACAGGCTATGGCTACACCTTC
cdr3_aa: CASSRTGYGYTF

d_call: TRBD2
v_call: TRBV7-7
clone_size: NA
j_call: TRBJ2-3
cdr3_nt: TGTGCCAGCAGCTTGGGGAGCGGGAGACTGGGAGATACGCAGTATTTT
cdr3_aa: CASSLGSGRLGDTQYF

d_call: NA
v_call: TRBV12-3/TRBV12-4
clone_size: many
j_call: TRBJ1-5
cdr3_nt: TGTGCCAGCAGTTTAGGGCGGATGAGCAATCAGCCCCAGCATTTT
cdr3_aa: CASSLGRMSNQPQHF

d_call: NA
v_call: TRBV29-1
clone_size: many
j_call: TRBJ2-1
cdr3_nt: TGCAGCGTTCTACAGGACGGTTCCTACAATGAGCAGTTCTTC
cdr3_aa: CSVLQDGSYNEQFF

d_call: NA
v_call: TRBV7-2
clone_size: NA
j_call: TRBJ2-3
cdr3_nt: TGTGCCAGCAGCGTTTACCCCCACACTAGCACAGATACGCAGTATTTT
cdr3_aa: CASSVYPHTSTDTQYF

d_call: TRBD2
v_call: TRBV7-2
clone_size: many
j_call: TRBJ2-2
cdr3_nt: TGTGCCAGCAGTTTAACTAGCGGGGTGAACACCGGGGAGCTGTTTTTT
cdr3_aa: CASSLTSGVNTGELFF

d_call: NA
v_call: TRBV5-1
clone_size: many
j_call: TRBJ2-3
cdr3_nt: TGCGCCAGCAGCTTAGGGGACCGGCACCGAAGCACAGATACGCAGTATTTT
cdr3_aa: CASSLGDRHRSTDTQYF

d_call: TRBD2
v_call: TRBV12-3/TRBV12-4
clone_size: many
j_call: TRBJ2-1
cdr3_nt: TGTGCCAGCACCCAAGGAGCGGGAATTGGTAGTGAGCAGTTCTTC
cdr3_aa: CASTQGAGIGSEQFF

d_call: TRBD1
v_call: TRBV30
clone_size: many
j_call: TRBJ1-1
cdr3_nt: TGTGCCTGGAGTGGCGACAGGGCCACTGAAGCTTTCTTT
cdr3_aa: CAWSGDRATEAFF

d_call: TRBD2
v_call: TRBV12-3/TRBV12-4
clone_size: many
j_call: TRBJ2-1
cdr3_nt: TGTGCCAGCAGTTTCCCTCGTAGCGGGAGCGGTGTTGAGCAGTTCTTC
cdr3_aa: CASSFPRSGSGVEQFF

d_call: NA
v_call: TRBV6-5
clone_size: NA
j_call: TRBJ2-1
cdr3_nt: TGTGCCAGCAGTTACGACCACTACAATGAGCAGTTCTTC
cdr3_aa: CASSYDHYNEQFF

d_call: NA
v_call: TRBV7-9
clone_size: NA
j_call: TRBJ1-3
cdr3_nt: TGTGCCAGCAGCCAGCCCGGAAACACCATATATTTT
cdr3_aa: CASSQPGNTIYF

d_call: NA
v_call: TRBV21-1
clone_size: many
j_call: TRBJ2-7
cdr3_nt: TGTGCCAGCAGCTCCCGTCGACAGGCTCCTTCCTACGAGCAGTACTTC
cdr3_aa: CASSSRRQAPSYEQYF

d_call: NA
v_call: TRBV5-5
clone_size: many
j_call: TRBJ1-2
cdr3_nt: TGTGCCAGCAGACCCGGGCAGAAAGATGGCTACACCTTC
cdr3_aa: CASRPGQKDGYTF

d_call: TRBD1
v_call: TRBV5-6
clone_size: NA
j_call: TRBJ2-7
cdr3_nt: TGTGCCAGCAGCGCCGGGACAGGATCCTACGAGCAGTACTTC
cdr3_aa: CASSAGTGSYEQYF

d_call: NA
v_call: TRBV7-2
clone_size: many
j_call: TRBJ2-5
cdr3_nt: TGTGCCAGCAGCTTAGTGGGTCAACAAGAGACCCAGTACTTC
cdr3_aa: CASSLVGQQETQYF

d_call: NA
v_call: TRBV7-3
clone_size: few
j_call: TRBJ2-3
cdr3_nt: TGTGCCAGCAGCCCTCTCCCCGGGGATACGCAGTATTTT
cdr3_aa: CASSPLPGDTQYF

d_call: NA
v_call: TRBV14
clone_size: many
j_call: TRBJ2-5
cdr3_nt: TGTGCCAGCAGCCATGGGGAGACCCAGTACTTC
cdr3_aa: CASSHGETQYF